This T cell receptor (beta chain) was recovered during a study of blood T cell repertoires in COVID-19 (dated by TCRdb to the early 2020s). With respect to the entire study: Samples covering the acute and convalescent phases of COVID-19 were provided by collaborators in the United States, Italy and Spain. The samples were drawn from the first 160 participants of the ongoing ImmuneRACE study and from some 1,300 subjects provided by 6 global collaborators. The dataset comprised deeply sampled blood TCRbeta repertoires from subjects exposed to, actively infected with, or recovered from COVID-19. The repertoires were released in a freely available public database intended as a resource for research on the immune response to SARS-CoV-2. The prospective study material was composed of cDNA or gDNA derived from T cells, B-cell-depleted T cells, or PBMCs. A de-identified subject ID, COVID-19 status, age in years and sex were almost always included in the sample metadata. HLA class I and class II types, where available, came from metadata supplied by the sample provider rather than from assay-based typing. Overall study results and their limits: The quantity of clinical and demographic metadata differed by source and by participant and was supplied without curation.

As for this clone: The clone's antigen remains unknown. No base qualities exist here, and no much larger clone lies one base off it.

The CDR3 measures 16 amino acids from cysteine to phenylalanine. The read is trimmed to its CDR3 DNA, 48 bases read in frame from base 1. The germline V gene provides CDR1 SGDLS and CDR2 YYNGEE. Clipping removes 4 bases from V and 4 bases from J, with 5 as the unmatched junction base count. Whole blood was collected in K2EDTA tubes by collaborating institutions according to the institutions' own protocols. Collaborator samples were shipped for TCRbeta analysis as frozen whole blood, isolated PBMCs, or DNA extracted from either sample type. TCRbeta CDR3 regions were amplified from genomic DNA using the immunoSEQ Assay, a bias-controlled multiplex PCR. On the authors' methods: Nucleated cell counts per sample were estimated from amplification of reference gene primers within the assay. To quantify the absolute abundance of each unique TCRbeta CDR3 rearrangement, sequence reads were collapsed and filtered. For each sample, productive Simpson clonality was calculated as the square root of Simpson's diversity index across productive rearrangements. The table comes from immuneACCESS by way of TCRdb, which keeps in-frame sequences with V and J called. Part of the clones is missing from these tables; in studies checked, under half for an unresolved V gene and the rest for unknown reasons. The DNA was the basis for D and trimming; V, J and clone size are from that table. In all, the sample holds approximately 240,000 clones, and around 80% of those were seen once. The top ten clonotypes cover around 3.6% of the sample.

Sample: peripheral blood. This sequence was found in a woman in her forties with active or convalescent COVID-19. This chain joins TRBV9 to TRBJ2-3, and 14 bases in between align with TRBD2. The CDR3 protein: CASSIRLAGGPDTQYF. DNA sequence: TGTGCCAGCAGCATAAGACTAGCGGGGGGGCCAGATACGCAGTATTTT.